What follows is one T cell receptor beta chain and its context. Antigen: not known. The PCR contained 60 Vbeta and 13 Jbeta primers. Assay used: immunoSEQ multiplex PCR; TCRdb lists only in-frame clones, some missing. This sample has 80,000 or so clones, with roughly 9.1% found just once. There were likely unrecorded immune exposures, though donors were nominally healthy when sampled. The data originate from a study of cytomegalovirus exposure and HLA in healthy donors. Study-wide background: In an earlier analysis, 90 million to 130 million unique TCR beta sequences were found from 150 million to 200 million T cells. Study-level findings and limits: Researchers reported in a later analysis that a missense DCLRE1C variant was tied to TCR beta V- and J-gene trimming. When a later analysis compared HLA-associated TCR beta chains with equally common others, the HLA-associated chains turned out to be more clonally expanded and to have lower generation probabilities.

The source is a man between 60 and 70 years old in good health and CMV-seropositive. The sequencing input was PBMCs.

The CDR3 here is CATTKPGGTMETQYF. The DNA of the CDR3 is TGTGCCACCACAAAGCCAGGGGGAACAATGGAGACCCAGTACTTC. The V gene is TRBV19, the J gene TRBJ2-5, with TRBD1 identical over 7 bases. Germline lookup yields CDR1 LNHDA and CDR2 SQIVND (reference sequence). The CDR3 runs to 15 residues. Trimming took 10 bases from V and 5 from J; bases not matched to a gene: 16. Based on the CDR3 plus reference TRBV19 and TRBJ2-5, the full variable domain is DGGITQSPKYLFRKEGQNVTLSCEQNLNHDAMYWYRQDPGQGLRLIYYSQIVNDFQKGDIAEGYSVSREKKESFPLTVTSAQKNPTAFYLCATTKPGGTMETQYFGPGTRLLVL.